This T cell receptor (beta chain) originates from a study of T cells in Graves' hyperthyroidism and ophthalmopathy (dated by TCRdb to between 2018 and 2020). General notes on the study: Peripheral blood samples were taken at the time of initial diagnosis, prior to any treatment. TCR V-J signatures able to tell the groups apart were searched for in a discovery cohort of 100 patients, of whom 40 to 45 had Graves' ophthalmopathy and about 55 had stable Graves' hyperthyroidism. Prospective prediction of ophthalmopathy was tested in an independent validation cohort consisting of fewer than 20 hyperthyroidism patients and more than 15 patients who later progressed to ophthalmopathy. The 90 to 100 discovery patients were randomly split 7:3 into training and test sets. Thyroid tissue and blood T-cell repertoires from about six Graves' hyperthyroidism patients were also compared in the study. Once sampling was done, hyperthyroidism patients were given methimazole at a starting dose of 30 mg daily, whereas ophthalmopathy patients were given high-dose intravenous methylprednisolone. According to the paper, TCR Vbeta CDR3 sequencing was carried out on approximately 140 peripheral blood samples, which came from approximately 41 ophthalmopathy, around 74 hyperthyroidism and 17 progressor patients.

The TCR beta CDR3 regions were amplified from the RNA transcripts. For the first round of RT-PCR on the TCR CDR3, the HTBI primer set was used together with the Qiagen OneStep RT-PCR kit. Libraries were constructed in a second round of multiplex PCR, after which size selection and purification were performed. Paired-end sequencing of the libraries was performed with 100 bp reads on an Illumina HiSeq2000. As for the authors' bioinformatics: SOAPnuke was used to process the raw data, removing reads that contained adapters or uncalled bases, had a mean Phred below 15, or lacked an exact match to the constant primer or identifier. High-quality paired reads were merged with COPE v1.2.5, and unique nucleotide sequences were defined as clonotypes. Clonotypes were aligned to IMGT TRBV, TRBD and TRBJ reference segments using MiTCR v1.1. Only V-J combinations with frequency above 0.0001, covering 99% to 99.2% of repertoires, were analysed. The TCS score was defined as the ratio of F50 (clonal expansion) to E x V (chaos), calculated using BLOSUM62-based TCRdist between CDR3 peptides within each V-J. Welch's t-statistics and random forest reduced around 510 V-J features to fewer than 15, which were used in a naive Bayes classifier (R e1071). The similarity between thyroid and blood repertoires was quantified using the Morisita-Horn index. TCRdb handled the public reads itself, with Q25 trimming in fastp and clone calling in MiXCR, and kept productive beta chains. Each entry is one CDR3 protein sequence, shown with its most common DNA and genes. The V and J calls follow TCRdb's processing rather than the paper's. Recorded for this sample are around 700,000 distinct CDR3 sequences; 35% of them occurred a single time. The biggest ten clones account for around 30% of the sample.

The paper as a whole reports these results and caveats: Ophthalmopathy was separated from stable hyperthyroidism by a 13 V-J signature model, with approximately 86% sensitivity and approximately 81% specificity obtained in cross-validation and 80%/75% obtained in testing. Most expanded thyroid clonotypes (frequency above 0.001) were also detected in blood, suggesting blood repertoires may reflect thyroid immune responses. During validation, the model predicted progression to ophthalmopathy a median of approximately 7 months ahead of onset, with almost 71% sensitivity and about 72% specificity. Sample size was not statistically predetermined, and investigators were not blinded to group allocation.

Graves' hyperthyroidism was defined as stable when no progression to ophthalmopathy occurred over 18 months of follow-up. Hyperthyroidism patients were newly diagnosed, had a disease duration of under 2 months, and were aged 18 to 65 years. The study excluded patients with uncontrolled infections, other autoimmune diseases, pregnancy or lactation. Diagnoses were established on the basis of clinical symptoms, serum thyroxine and TRAb, thyroid ultrasound, and orbital computed tomography. PBMCs were isolated from about 9.1 ml of fresh peripheral blood by Ficoll-Paque density gradient centrifugation. Total RNA was extracted with Trizol reagent, and quality was checked on an Agilent 2100 Bioanalyzer. A remark on this clonotype: Its specific antigen is unknown. One base away there is no much larger clone; base qualities are not given.

This clonotype was obtained from a woman aged 35 to 49 with Graves' hyperthyroidism. Sequenced input: blood.

The sequenced DNA is TGTGCCAGCAGCCAATATAGGACAGGGGTCAAACCGTCATACAAAGAGACCCAGTACTTC. Its protein reads: CASSQYRTGVKPSYKETQYF. The sequence links TRBV7-2 to TRBJ2-5, with 9 central nucleotides matching TRBD1. From a lookup of the germline V gene, CDR1 and CDR2 are SGHTA and FQGNSA. Trimming removed 5 bases from V and 3 bases from J; the gene matches leave 22 bases unexplained. The CDR3 starts with the cysteine, ends with the phenylalanine, and has 20 residues. This entry keeps only the CDR3 DNA: 60 bases, framed from base 1.